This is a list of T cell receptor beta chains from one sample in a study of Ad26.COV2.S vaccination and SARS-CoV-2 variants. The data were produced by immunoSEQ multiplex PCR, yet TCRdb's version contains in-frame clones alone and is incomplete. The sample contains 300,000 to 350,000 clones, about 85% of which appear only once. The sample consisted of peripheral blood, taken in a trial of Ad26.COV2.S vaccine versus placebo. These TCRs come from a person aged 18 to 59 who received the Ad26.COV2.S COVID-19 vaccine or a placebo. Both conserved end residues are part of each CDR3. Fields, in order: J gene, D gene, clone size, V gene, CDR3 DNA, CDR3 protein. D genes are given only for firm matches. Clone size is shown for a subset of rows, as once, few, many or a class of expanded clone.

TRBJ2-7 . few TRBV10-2 TGCGCCAGCAGTGAGTCCTGGGGCTACGAGCAGTACTTC CASSESWGYEQYF
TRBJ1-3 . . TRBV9 TGTGCCAGCAGCAAGGCAGGGACGCTCTCTGGAAACACCATATATTTT CASSKAGTLSGNTIYF
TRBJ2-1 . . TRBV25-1 TGTGCCAGCAGTGGCACGGGGGTCAGGTTCAATGAGCAGTTCTTC CASSGTGVRFNEQFF
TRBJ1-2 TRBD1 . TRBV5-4 TGTGCCAGCAGACGAGAAACAGGGGGAACGGGGGGCTACACCTTC CASRRETGGTGGYTF
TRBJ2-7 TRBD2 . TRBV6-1 TGTGCCAGCAGTGAAGGGGCTAGCGGAGTACCGGAGCAGTACTTC CASSEGASGVPEQYF
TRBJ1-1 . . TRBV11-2 TGTGCCAGCAGCGCGCAAACCGGGACTAACACTGAAGCTTTCTTT CASSAQTGTNTEAFF
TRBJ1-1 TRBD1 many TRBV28 TGTGCCAGCAGCATCCTAATCAACAGGGGGCGCGGAATGAACACTGAAGCTTTCTTT CASSILINRGRGMNTEAFF
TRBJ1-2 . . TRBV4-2 TGTGCCAGCAGCCAATCACCGAGGGAACTCTATGGCTACACCTTC CASSQSPRELYGYTF
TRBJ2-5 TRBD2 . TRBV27 TGTGCCAGCAGTAGCCAGCGGGGGGGCGTAGAGACCCAGTACTTC CASSSQRGGVETQYF
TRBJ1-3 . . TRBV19 TGTGCCAGTGGGGCAGCCAGCTCTGGAAACACCATATATTTT CASGAASSGNTIYF
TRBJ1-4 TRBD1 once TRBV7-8 TGTGCCGGGAGGACAGGGGGTGAAAAACTGTTTTTT CAGRTGGEKLFF
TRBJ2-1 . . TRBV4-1 TGCGCCAGCAGCCAACTGCCGGGGATCTATGAGCAGTTCTTC CASSQLPGIYEQFF
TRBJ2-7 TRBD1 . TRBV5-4 TGTGCCAGCAGCCGCGGGACAGGGGGCTCCTACGAGCAGTACTTC CASSRGTGGSYEQYF
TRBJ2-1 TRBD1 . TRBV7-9 TGTGCCAGCAGCTCGACAGGGGCCAACCCTAGCTCCTACAATGAGCAGTTCTTC CASSSTGANPSSYNEQFF
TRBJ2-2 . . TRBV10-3 TGTGCCATCTCTGGAGCGAACACCGGGGAGCTGTTTTTT CAISGANTGELFF
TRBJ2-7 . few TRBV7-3 TGTGCCAGCAGCCCCGACGGTTTCGGGGACGAGCAGTACTTC CASSPDGFGDEQYF
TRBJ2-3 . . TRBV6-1 TGTGCCAGCAGTGAAGGGAAAAGGGAAGATACGCAGTATTTT CASSEGKREDTQYF
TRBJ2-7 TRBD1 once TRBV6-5 TGTGCCAGCAGTCCCCGGACAGGGGCCCCCTACGAGCAGTACTTC CASSPRTGAPYEQYF
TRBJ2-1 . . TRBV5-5 TGTGCCAGCAGCTTTGGCGGGAATGAGCAGTTCTTC CASSFGGNEQFF
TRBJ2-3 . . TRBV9 TGTGCCAGCAGCGTAGGTTTGTGGACAGGCACAGATACGCAGTATTTT CASSVGLWTGTDTQYF
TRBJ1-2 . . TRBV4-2 TGTGCCAGCAGCCAAGATCTTGAGGGCTACTATGGCTACACCTTC CASSQDLEGYYGYTF
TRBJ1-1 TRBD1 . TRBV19 TGTGCCAGTAGTCCTGGGGACAGGCTGTCCACTGAAGCTTTCTTT CASSPGDRLSTEAFF
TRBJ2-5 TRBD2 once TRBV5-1 TGCGCCACCAACCTGGGGGGGACTCAAGAGACCCAGTACTTC CATNLGGTQETQYF
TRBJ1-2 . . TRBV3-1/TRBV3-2 TGTGCCAGCAGCCAAGCTAACTATGGCTACACCTTC CASSQANYGYTF
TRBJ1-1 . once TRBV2 TGTGCCAGCAGCGCCCAGGGGAACACTGAAGCTTTCTTT CASSAQGNTEAFF
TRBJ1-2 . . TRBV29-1 TGCAGCGTTGTTGCTTTGGGGGTCAACTATGGCTACACCTTC CSVVALGVNYGYTF
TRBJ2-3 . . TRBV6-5 TGTGCCAGCAGTCAGATTAGCACAGATACGCAGTATTTT CASSQISTDTQYF
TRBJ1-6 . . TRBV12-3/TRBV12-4 TGTGCCAGCAGTACAGGGTGGGAACCCCTCCACTTT CASSTGWEPLHF
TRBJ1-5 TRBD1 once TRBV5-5 TGTGCCAGCAGCCGAGGACAGGGAGACAATCAGCCCCAGCATTTT CASSRGQGDNQPQHF
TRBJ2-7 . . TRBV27 TGTGCCAGCAGTGCCTTAAGCTCCTACGAGCAGTACTTC CASSALSSYEQYF
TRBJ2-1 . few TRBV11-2 TGTGCCAGCAGCTTAGACGCTGGGATCGGTATTTACAATGAGCAGTTCTTC CASSLDAGIGIYNEQFF
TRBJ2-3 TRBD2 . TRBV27 TGTGCCAGCAATCTAGCGGGGGGGCCAGATACGCAGTATTTT CASNLAGGPDTQYF
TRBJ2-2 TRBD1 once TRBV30 TGTGCCTGGAGTCGACAGGGGCACGGCGGGGAGCTGTTTTTT CAWSRQGHGGELFF
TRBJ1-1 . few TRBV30 TGTGCCTGGAGCCGAGAGGATGCTGAAGCTTTCTTT CAWSREDAEAFF
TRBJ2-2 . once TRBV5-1 TGCGCCAGCAGCCTAGTCTCGGGGACCGGGGAGCTGTTTTTT CASSLVSGTGELFF
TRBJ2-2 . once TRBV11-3 TGTGCCAGCAGCTTAGATCAGGGGGGACACACCGGGGAGCTGTTTTTT CASSLDQGGHTGELFF
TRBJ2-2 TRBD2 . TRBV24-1 TGTGCCAGTAGCGGGGGGGTGAGCACCGGGGAGCTGTTTTTT CASSGGVSTGELFF
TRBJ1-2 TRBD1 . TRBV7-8 TGTGCCAGCAGCTCCCCGAACAGGGGGCTGGACTATGGCTACACCTTC CASSSPNRGLDYGYTF
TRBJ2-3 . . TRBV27 TGTGCCAGCAGCCGGGGACACTACTCTAGCACAGATACGCAGTATTTT CASSRGHYSSTDTQYF
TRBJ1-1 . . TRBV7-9 TGTGCCAGCAGCTCCGAGGGGGGTCGAGGCACTGAAGCTTTCTTT CASSSEGGRGTEAFF
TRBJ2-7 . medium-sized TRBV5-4 TGTGCCAGCAGCTTTTACTTCTCTTACGAGCAGTACTTC CASSFYFSYEQYF
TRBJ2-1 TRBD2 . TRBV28 TGTGCCAGCAGCTATTCGAGCGGGGGGGCTTTTGAGCAGTTCTTC CASSYSSGGAFEQFF
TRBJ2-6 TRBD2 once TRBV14 TGTGCCAGCAGGCAGCTTGCGGGGGCTGGGGCCAACGTCCTGACTTTC CASRQLAGAGANVLTF
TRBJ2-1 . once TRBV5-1 TGCGCCAGCAGCTCAGACAGCCGGTCCTACAATGAGCAGTTCTTC CASSSDSRSYNEQFF
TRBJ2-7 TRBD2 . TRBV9 TGTGCCACCAGACTAGCGGGGGCCTCTGCCTACGAGCAGTACTTC CATRLAGASAYEQYF
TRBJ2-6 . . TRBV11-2 TGTGCCAGCAGCTCCCTCCAACGCAACTCCCTCTCTGGGGCCAACGTCCTGACTTTC CASSSLQRNSLSGANVLTF
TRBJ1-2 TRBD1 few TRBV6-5 TGTGCCAGCAGTCCCTCGGACAGGGGTTATGGCTACACCTTC CASSPSDRGYGYTF
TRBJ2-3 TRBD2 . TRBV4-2 TGTGCCAGCAGCCAAGAAGGACTAGCGGGGGGCCGGGGGACAGATACGCAGTATTTT CASSQEGLAGGRGTDTQYF
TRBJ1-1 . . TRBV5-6 TGTGCCAGCAGCTTCCGGGGTAGGAACACTGAAGCTTTCTTT CASSFRGRNTEAFF
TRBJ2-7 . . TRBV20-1 TGCAGTGCTAGTTTTGAGTACGAGCAGTACTTC CSASFEYEQYF
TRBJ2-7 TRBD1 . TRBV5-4 TGTGCCAGCAGAAGACAGGGAAACGTTCGGGGCGAGCAGTACTTC CASRRQGNVRGEQYF
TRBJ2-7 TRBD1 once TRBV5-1 TGCGCCAGCAGCCCGAGAGACAGGGGGGGCAACGAGCAGTACTTC CASSPRDRGGNEQYF
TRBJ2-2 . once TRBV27 TGTGCCAGCAGTCCCTCGACAGGCCACCGACTCGTTAGGGGAGACGACACCGGGGAGCTGTTTTTT CASSPSTGHRLVRGDDTGELFF
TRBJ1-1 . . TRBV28 . CASSSSDRQKAFF